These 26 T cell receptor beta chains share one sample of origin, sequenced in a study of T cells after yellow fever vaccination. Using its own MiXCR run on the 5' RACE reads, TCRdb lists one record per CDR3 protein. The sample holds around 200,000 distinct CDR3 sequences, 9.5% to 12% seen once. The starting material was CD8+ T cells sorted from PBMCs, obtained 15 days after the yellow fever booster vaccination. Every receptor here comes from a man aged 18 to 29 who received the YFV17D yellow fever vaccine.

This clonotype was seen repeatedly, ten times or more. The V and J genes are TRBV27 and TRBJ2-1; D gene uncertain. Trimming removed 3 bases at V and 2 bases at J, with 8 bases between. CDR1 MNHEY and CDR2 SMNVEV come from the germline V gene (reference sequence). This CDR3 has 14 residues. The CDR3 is CASSFGLTYNEQFF. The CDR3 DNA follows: TGTGCCAGCAGTTTCGGGCTAACCTACAATGAGCAGTTCTTC.

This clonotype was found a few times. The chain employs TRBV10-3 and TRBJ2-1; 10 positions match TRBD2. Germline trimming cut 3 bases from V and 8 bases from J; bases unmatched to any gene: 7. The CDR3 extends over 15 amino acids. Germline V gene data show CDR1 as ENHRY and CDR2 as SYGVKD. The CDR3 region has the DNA TGTGCCATCAGTGAAGGTTTTAGCGGGGGGCATGAGCAGTTCTTC. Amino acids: CAISEGFSGGHEQFF.

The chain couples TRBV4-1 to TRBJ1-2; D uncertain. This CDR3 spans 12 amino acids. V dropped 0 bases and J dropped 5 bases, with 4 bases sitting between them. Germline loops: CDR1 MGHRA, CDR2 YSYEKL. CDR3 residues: CASSQDPYGYTF. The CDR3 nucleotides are TGCGCCAGCAGCCAAGATCCTTATGGCTACACCTTC.

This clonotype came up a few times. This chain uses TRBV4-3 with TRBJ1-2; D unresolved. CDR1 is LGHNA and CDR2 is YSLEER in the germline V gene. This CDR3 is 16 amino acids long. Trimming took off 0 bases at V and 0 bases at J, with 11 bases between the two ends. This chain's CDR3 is CASSQDSVKTNYGYTF. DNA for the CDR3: TGCGCCAGCAGCCAAGATTCCGTAAAGACTAACTATGGCTACACCTTC.

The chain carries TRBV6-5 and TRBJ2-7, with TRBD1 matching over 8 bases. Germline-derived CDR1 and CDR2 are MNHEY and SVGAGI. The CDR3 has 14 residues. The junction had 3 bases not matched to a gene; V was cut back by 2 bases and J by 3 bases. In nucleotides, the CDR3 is TGTGCCAGCAGTTACGGGACAGGAAACTACGAGCAGTACTTC. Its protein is CASSYGTGNYEQYF.

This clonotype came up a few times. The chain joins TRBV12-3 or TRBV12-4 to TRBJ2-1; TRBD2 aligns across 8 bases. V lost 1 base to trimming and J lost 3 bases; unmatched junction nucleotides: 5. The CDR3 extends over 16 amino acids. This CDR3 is CASSLGGGRLYNEQFF. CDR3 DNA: TGTGCCAGCAGTTTAGGCGGGGGGCGCCTCTACAATGAGCAGTTCTTC.

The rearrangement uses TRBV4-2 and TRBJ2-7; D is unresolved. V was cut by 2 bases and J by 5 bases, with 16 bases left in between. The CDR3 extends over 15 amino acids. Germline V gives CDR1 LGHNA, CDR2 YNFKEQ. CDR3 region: CASSQPEVQSHEQYF. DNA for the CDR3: TGTGCCAGCAGCCAACCGGAAGTCCAGTCCCACGAGCAGTACTTC.

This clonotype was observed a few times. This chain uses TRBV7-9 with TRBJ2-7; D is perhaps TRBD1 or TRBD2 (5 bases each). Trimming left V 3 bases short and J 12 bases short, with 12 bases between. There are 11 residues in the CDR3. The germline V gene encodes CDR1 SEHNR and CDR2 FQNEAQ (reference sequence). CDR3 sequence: CASSFGTVWYF. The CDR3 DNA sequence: TGTGCCAGCAGCTTTGGGACGGTGTGGTACTTC.

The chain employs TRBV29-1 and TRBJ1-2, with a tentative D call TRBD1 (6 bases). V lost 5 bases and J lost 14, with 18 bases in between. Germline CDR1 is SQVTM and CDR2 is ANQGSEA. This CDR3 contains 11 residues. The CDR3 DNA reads TGCAGCGTTCCTAACTCAGGGGCGAGGACCTTC. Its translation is CSVPNSGARTF.

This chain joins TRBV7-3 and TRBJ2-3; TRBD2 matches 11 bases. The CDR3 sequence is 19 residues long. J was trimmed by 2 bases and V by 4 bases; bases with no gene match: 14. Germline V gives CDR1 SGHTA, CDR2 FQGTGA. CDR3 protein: CASSYNRGSGGVDTDTQYF. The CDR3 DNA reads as TGTGCCAGCAGCTACAACCGCGGTAGCGGGGGGGTAGACACAGATACGCAGTATTTT.

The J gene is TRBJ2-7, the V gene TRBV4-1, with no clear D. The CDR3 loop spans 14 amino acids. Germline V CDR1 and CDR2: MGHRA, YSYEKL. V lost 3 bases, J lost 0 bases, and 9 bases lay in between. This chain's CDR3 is CASSQRISSYEQYF. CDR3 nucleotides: TGCGCCAGCAGCCAGCGGATAAGCTCCTACGAGCAGTACTTC.

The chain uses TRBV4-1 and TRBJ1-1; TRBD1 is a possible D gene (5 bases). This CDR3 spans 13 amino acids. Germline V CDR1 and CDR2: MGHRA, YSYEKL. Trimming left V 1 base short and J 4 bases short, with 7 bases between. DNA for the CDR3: TGCGCCAGCAGCCAAGGACAGTTCACTGAAGCTTTCTTT. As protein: CASSQGQFTEAFF.

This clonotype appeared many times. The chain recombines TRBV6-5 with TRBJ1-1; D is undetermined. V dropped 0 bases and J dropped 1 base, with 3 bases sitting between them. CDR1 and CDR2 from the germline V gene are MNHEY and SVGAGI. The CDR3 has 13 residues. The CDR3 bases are TGTGCCAGCAGTTACTCGCAGAACACTGAAGCTTTCTTT. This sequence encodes CASSYSQNTEAFF.

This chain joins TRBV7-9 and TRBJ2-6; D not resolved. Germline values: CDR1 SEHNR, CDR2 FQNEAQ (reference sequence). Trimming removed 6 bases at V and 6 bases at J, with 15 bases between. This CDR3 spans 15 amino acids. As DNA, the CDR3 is TGTGCCAGCAGATCAGTTTTCCATGCGGCCAACGTCCTGACTTTC. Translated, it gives CASRSVFHAANVLTF.

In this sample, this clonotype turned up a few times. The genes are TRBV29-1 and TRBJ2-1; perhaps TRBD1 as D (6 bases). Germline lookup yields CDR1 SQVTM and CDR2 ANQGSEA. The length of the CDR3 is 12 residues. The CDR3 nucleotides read TGCGGACAGCGGAGCTCCTACAATGAGCAGTTCTTC. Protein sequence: CGQRSSYNEQFF.

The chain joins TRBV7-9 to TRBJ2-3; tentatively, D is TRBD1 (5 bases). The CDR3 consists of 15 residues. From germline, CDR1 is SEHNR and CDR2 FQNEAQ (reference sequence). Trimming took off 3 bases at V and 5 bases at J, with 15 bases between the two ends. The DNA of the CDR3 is TGTGCCAGCAGCTTGGGTAGAAGGGGCGAAGATACGCAGTATTTT. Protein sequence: CASSLGRRGEDTQYF.

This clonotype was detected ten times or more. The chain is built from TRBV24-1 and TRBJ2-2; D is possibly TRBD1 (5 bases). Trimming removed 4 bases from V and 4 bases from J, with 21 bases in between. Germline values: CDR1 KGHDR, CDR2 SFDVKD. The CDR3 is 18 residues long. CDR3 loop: CATSEQGRSTGGTGELFF. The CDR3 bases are TGTGCCACCAGTGAGCAGGGCCGGAGTACGGGCGGCACCGGGGAGCTGTTTTTT.

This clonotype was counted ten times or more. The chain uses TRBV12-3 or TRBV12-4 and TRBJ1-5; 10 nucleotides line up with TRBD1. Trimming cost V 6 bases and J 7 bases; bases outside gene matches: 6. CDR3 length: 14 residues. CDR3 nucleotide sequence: TGTGCCAGCAGCTCCGGACAGGGGGAACAGCCCCAGCATTTT. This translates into CASSSGQGEQPQHF.

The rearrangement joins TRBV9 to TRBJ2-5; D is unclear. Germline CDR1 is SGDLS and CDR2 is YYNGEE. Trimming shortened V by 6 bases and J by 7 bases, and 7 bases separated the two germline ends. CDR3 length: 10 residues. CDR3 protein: CASIDGTQYF. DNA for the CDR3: TGTGCCAGCATCGATGGGACCCAGTACTTC.

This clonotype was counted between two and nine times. CDR3 region: CASSQDGLHEETQYF. The DNA for the CDR3 is TGCGCCAGCAGCCAAGACGGGCTGCACGAAGAGACCCAGTACTTC. The chain uses TRBV4-1 and TRBJ2-5, with D hard to call. Germline CDR1 and CDR2: MGHRA and YSYEKL. The V end lost 0 bases, the J end lost 3 bases, and 11 bases lay between the germline ends. The CDR3 spans 15 residues.

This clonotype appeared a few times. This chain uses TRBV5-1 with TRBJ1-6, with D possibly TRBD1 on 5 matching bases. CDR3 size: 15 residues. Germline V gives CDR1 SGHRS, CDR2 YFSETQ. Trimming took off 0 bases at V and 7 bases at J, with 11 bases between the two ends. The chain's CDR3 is CASSLVGVGNSPLHF. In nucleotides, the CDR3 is TGCGCCAGCAGCTTGGTGGGGGTGGGGAATTCACCCCTCCACTTT.

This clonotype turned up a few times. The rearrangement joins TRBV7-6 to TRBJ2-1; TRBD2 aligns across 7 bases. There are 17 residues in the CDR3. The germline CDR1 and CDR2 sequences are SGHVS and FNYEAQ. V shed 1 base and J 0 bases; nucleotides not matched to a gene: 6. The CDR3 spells CASSLERGPSSYNEQFF. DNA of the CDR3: TGTGCCAGCAGCTTAGAGCGGGGACCGAGCTCCTACAATGAGCAGTTCTTC. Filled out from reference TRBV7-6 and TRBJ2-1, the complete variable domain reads GAGVSQSPRYKVTKRGQDVALRCDPISGHVSLYWYRQALGQGPEFLTYFNYEAQQDKSGLPNDRFSAERPEGSISTLTIQRTEQRDSAMYRCASSLERGPSSYNEQFFGPGTRLTVL.

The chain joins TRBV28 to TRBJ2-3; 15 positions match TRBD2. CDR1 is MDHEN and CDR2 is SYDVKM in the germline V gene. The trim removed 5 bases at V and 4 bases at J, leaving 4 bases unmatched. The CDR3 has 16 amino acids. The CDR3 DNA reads TGTGCCAGCAGTGACCGGACTAGCGGGGGGGCAGATACGCAGTATTTT. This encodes CASSDRTSGGADTQYF.

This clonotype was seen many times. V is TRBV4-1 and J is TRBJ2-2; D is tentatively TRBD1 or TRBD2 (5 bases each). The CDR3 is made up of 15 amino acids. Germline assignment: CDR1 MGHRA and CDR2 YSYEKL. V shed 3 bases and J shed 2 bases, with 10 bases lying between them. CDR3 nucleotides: TGCGCCAGCAGCCAGGTTGGGGGAAACACCGGGGAGCTGTTTTTT. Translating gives CASSQVGGNTGELFF.

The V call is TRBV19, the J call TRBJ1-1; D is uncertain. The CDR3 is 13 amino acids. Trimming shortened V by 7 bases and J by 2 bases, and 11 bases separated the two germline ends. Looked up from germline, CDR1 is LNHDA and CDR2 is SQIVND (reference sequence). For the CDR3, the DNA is TGTGCCAGTAACGGGTTATACAACACTGAAGCTTTCTTT. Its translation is CASNGLYNTEAFF.

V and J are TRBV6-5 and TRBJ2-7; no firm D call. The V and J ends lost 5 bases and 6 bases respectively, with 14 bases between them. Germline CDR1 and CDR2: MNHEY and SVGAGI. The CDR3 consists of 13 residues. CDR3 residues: CASSPSAALEQYV. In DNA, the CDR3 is TGTGCCAGCAGTCCCTCGGCCGCTCTCGAGCAGTACGTC.